This T cell receptor (beta chain) was sequenced during a study of blood T cell repertoires in COVID-19. The overall study: The study drew acute and convalescent COVID-19 samples from the United States, Italy and Spain. Nucleic acid was either cDNA or gDNA, and it came from T cells, B-cell-depleted T cells, or PBMCs.

In the original workflow: By means of reference gene primer amplification, nucleated cell counts were estimated. Clones were sequenced by immunoSEQ multiplex PCR, and TCRdb holds only the in-frame ones, with some missing. V, J and clone size are those of that table, while D and trimming were read from the DNA. The sample includes 210,000 or so clones, roughly 80% of them seen just once. This CDR3 is built from 14 residues. In germline, CDR1 is SGHRS, CDR2 YFSETQ. Trimming at V came to 6 bases and at J to 3 bases, leaving 4 bases not matched to a gene. The count of this clone is one. The sequence was obtained from a woman older than 75 with acute or convalescent COVID-19. The sample comprised peripheral blood. This rearrangement joins TRBV5-1 to TRBJ2-1; TRBD1 matches 9 bases. This CDR3 reads CASKRTGDYNEQFF. The CDR3, as DNA: TGCGCCAGCAAGCGGACAGGGGACTACAATGAGCAGTTCTTC.